Below are 25 T cell receptor beta chains sequenced from a single sample in a study of blood T cell repertoires in COVID-19. The data were produced by immunoSEQ multiplex PCR, yet TCRdb's version contains in-frame clones alone and is incomplete. The sample lists approximately 21,000 clones, nearly 75% occurring once. Sequencing was performed on peripheral blood. These receptors were obtained from a human donor in a cohort sampled during active or convalescent COVID-19.

V usage is TRBV5-1 and J usage is TRBJ2-2; D is ambiguous. The CDR3 has 18 residues. Germline values: CDR1 SGHRS, CDR2 YFSETQ. V was pared by 2 bases and J by 0 bases, with 17 bases between. The CDR3 sequence is CASSLQIHTKTNTGELFF. CDR3 DNA: TGCGCCAGCAGCTTACAAATTCACACTAAGACGAACACCGGGGAGCTGTTTTTT. Full variable domain (rest looked up from reference TRBV5-1 and TRBJ2-2): KAGVTQTPRYLIKTRGQQVTLSCSPISGHRSVSWYQQTPGQGLQFLFEYFSETQRNKGNFPGRFSGRQFSNSRSEMNVSTLELGDSALYLCASSLQIHTKTNTGELFFGEGSRLTVL.

V gene TRBV5-4 combines with J gene TRBJ1-3, with D maybe TRBD1 (6 bases). Trimming removed 4 bases from V and 0 bases from J, with 8 bases in between. Germline CDR1 SGHNT, CDR2 YYREEE (reference sequence). The CDR3 has 14 amino acids. The CDR3 DNA follows: TGTGCCAGCAGCCGAGGGGGCTCTGGAAACACCATATATTTT. Translation: CASSRGGSGNTIYF.

V is TRBV2 and J is TRBJ2-1; TRBD1 might be the D (5 bases). CDR3 length equals 14 residues. Germline V gene data show CDR1 as SNHLY and CDR2 as FYNNEI. V was clipped by 8 bases and J by 7 bases, with 18 bases between them. CDR3 bases: TGTGCCAGCCTTCATCACAGGTCCGGGAATGAGCAGTTCTTC. Amino acid sequence: CASLHHRSGNEQFF.

This clone was observed a few times. This chain uses TRBV2 with TRBJ1-3; perhaps TRBD1 as D (6 bases). V was pared by 4 bases and J by 4 bases, with 8 bases between. The CDR3 spans 13 residues. Looked up from germline, CDR1 is SNHLY and CDR2 is FYNNEI. CDR3 loop: CASSVGQGNTIYF. In DNA form, the CDR3 reads TGTGCCAGCAGTGTAGGACAGGGAAACACCATATATTTT.

The chain is built from TRBV19 and TRBJ1-1; D gene unclear. V was clipped by 7 bases and J by 1 base, with 10 bases between them. The CDR3 totals 13 residues. Germline CDR1 and CDR2: LNHDA and SQIVND (reference sequence). The CDR3, as DNA: TGTGCCAGTACCGTGAGAGGGAACACTGAAGCTTTCTTT. Its protein product is CASTVRGNTEAFF.

This clone was seen many times. The CDR3 sequence is CALGAGSNQPQHF. The CDR3 region has the DNA TGTGCCTTGGGTGCAGGTAGCAATCAGCCCCAGCATTTT. The chain combines TRBV11-3 with TRBJ1-5; D is unresolved. The CDR3 is made up of 13 amino acids. Germline-derived CDR1 and CDR2 are SGHNT and YENEEA. V was trimmed by 11 bases and J by 0 bases, leaving 11 bases between them.

This rearrangement joins TRBV19 to TRBJ1-5; D gene uncertain. Germline V gene data show CDR1 as LNHDA and CDR2 as SQIVND (reference sequence). CDR3 length equals 18 residues. V was shortened by 3 bases and J by 0 bases, with 18 bases between the two germline ends. The CDR3 DNA is TGTGCCAGTAGTATTGATTCGGGCGGCGGGTATAGCAATCAGCCCCAGCATTTT. Translation: CASSIDSGGGYSNQPQHF.

The chain couples TRBV9 to TRBJ1-4, with 11 bases matching TRBD1. Germline V gives CDR1 SGDLS, CDR2 YYNGEE. This CDR3 has 15 amino acids. Trimming cost V 4 bases and J 5 bases; bases outside gene matches: 4. CDR3 amino acids: CASSPDRGRNEKLFF. The CDR3 coding sequence is TGTGCCAGCAGCCCGGACAGGGGGCGGAATGAAAAACTGTTTTTT.

The CDR3 DNA follows: TGTGCCAGCAGGCGGCGGGGTGAAGCTTTCTTT. As protein: CASRRRGEAFF. The chain is built from TRBV27 and TRBJ1-1, with D unresolved. CDR3 length equals 11 residues. V was trimmed by 6 bases and J by 7 bases, leaving 9 bases between them. Germline-derived CDR1 and CDR2 are MNHEY and SMNVEV (reference sequence).

This clone turned up a few times. The V and J genes are TRBV4-1 and TRBJ2-3; D call uncertain. V was clipped by 2 bases and J by 0 bases, with 3 bases between them. Germline CDR1 reads MGHRA; CDR2 reads YSYEKL. The CDR3 has 13 residues. DNA of the CDR3: TGCGCCAGCAGCCAACCTAGCACAGATACGCAGTATTTT. This sequence encodes CASSQPSTDTQYF.

The gene calls are TRBV6-6 and TRBJ1-3; D remains unclear. The CDR3 covers 13 residues. CDR1 is MNHNY, CDR2 SVGAGI, per germline (reference sequence). The V and J ends lost 5 bases and 0 bases respectively, with 5 bases between them. CDR3 coding DNA: TGTGCCAGCAGTGACAACTCTGGAAACACCATATATTTT. Residues: CASSDNSGNTIYF.

This clone was recorded only once. The gene calls are TRBV5-1 and TRBJ2-5, with TRBD2 as a possible D gene (6 bases). This CDR3 spans 15 amino acids. CDR1 SGHRS and CDR2 YFSETQ come from the germline V gene. Trimming shortened V by 2 bases and J by 4 bases, and 15 bases separated the two germline ends. DNA of the CDR3: TGCGCCAGCAGCTTAGGCGGGGAATGGGCAGAGACCCAGTACTTC. This sequence encodes CASSLGGEWAETQYF.

This clone was observed a handful of times. The rearrangement links TRBV9 to TRBJ1-2, with TRBD1 matching 9 bases. Germline V gene lookup returns CDR1 SGDLS and CDR2 YYNGEE. This CDR3 is built from 12 residues. J lost 5 bases, V lost 6 bases, and 2 bases had no gene match. Here the CDR3 reads CASTGTGYGYTF. Here the CDR3 DNA reads TGTGCCAGCACCGGGACAGGGTATGGCTACACCTTC.

The J gene is TRBJ1-2, the V gene TRBV7-9; D unresolved. V was pared by 2 bases and J by 4 bases, with 11 bases between. From germline, CDR1 is SEHNR and CDR2 FQNEAQ (reference sequence). This CDR3 contains 14 residues. This CDR3 is CASSLLRISYGYTF. CDR3 coding DNA: TGTGCCAGCAGCTTACTGCGGATATCCTATGGCTACACCTTC.

The gene calls are TRBV7-8 and TRBJ2-6; 7 bases match TRBD1. This CDR3 is 19 amino acids long. CDR1 SGHVS and CDR2 FQNEAQ come from the germline V gene. Losses at the gene ends were 5 bases for V and 0 bases for J; bases not matched to a gene: 13. The CDR3 loop reads CASSNPRDSSYSGANVLTF. Here the CDR3 DNA reads TGTGCCAGCAGCAACCCGAGGGACAGTAGTTACTCTGGGGCCAACGTCCTGACTTTC.

V usage is TRBV29-1 and J usage is TRBJ1-2, with D maybe TRBD1 (6 bases). CDR1 is SQVTM, CDR2 ANQGSEA, per germline. Trimming removed 3 bases from V and 4 bases from J, with 18 bases in between. The CDR3 has 15 residues. CDR3 amino acids: CSVDISGGRIYGYTF. CDR3 bases: TGCAGCGTTGATATAAGCGGGGGGCGGATCTATGGCTACACCTTC.

The chain is built from TRBV3-1 (or the pseudogene TRBV3-2) and TRBJ2-1; the D gene is possibly TRBD2 (6 bases). Trimming took off 3 bases at V and 3 bases at J, with 12 bases between the two ends. The CDR3 extends over 15 amino acids. The V gene's germline CDR1 is LGHDT and CDR2 YNNKEL (reference sequence). The CDR3 sequence: CASSQTLASYNEQFF. In DNA, the CDR3 is TGTGCCAGCAGCCAGACACTAGCTAGCTACAATGAGCAGTTCTTC.

This clone came up a few times. This chain joins TRBV7-2 and TRBJ2-1, with unresolved D. V lost 3 bases and J 6 bases, leaving 9 bases between the germline ends. CDR1 is SGHTA and CDR2 is FQGNSA in the germline V gene. CDR3 size: 13 residues. In nucleotides, the CDR3 is TGTGCCAGCAGCTTCCAATCAGGCAATGAGCAGTTCTTC. Protein sequence: CASSFQSGNEQFF.

J is TRBJ1-1 and V is TRBV19, with 8 bases aligning to TRBD1. V was clipped by 5 bases and J by 1 base; unmatched bases: 6. CDR1 LNHDA and CDR2 SQIVND come from the germline V gene (reference sequence). This CDR3 comprises 15 residues. CDR3: CASSPAGTGNTEAFF. The CDR3 DNA is TGTGCCAGTAGTCCTGCCGGGACAGGGAACACTGAAGCTTTCTTT.

The gene calls are TRBV19 and TRBJ1-1; D remains ambiguous. CDR3 length: 12 amino acids. Germline loops: CDR1 LNHDA, CDR2 SQIVND (reference sequence). Trimming removed 3 bases from V and 5 bases from J, with 7 bases in between. In DNA form, the CDR3 reads TGTGCCAGTAGTATGGCAGGAACTGAAGCTTTCTTT. Encoded protein: CASSMAGTEAFF. Combining the CDR3 with reference TRBV19 and TRBJ1-1 gives the whole variable domain DGGITQSPKYLFRKEGQNVTLSCEQNLNHDAMYWYRQDPGQGLRLIYYSQIVNDFQKGDIAEGYSVSREKKESFPLTVTSAQKNPTAFYLCASSMAGTEAFFGQGTRLTVV.

In its sample, this clone was seen a few times. The rearrangement uses TRBV30 and TRBJ1-2; no clear D gene. Deletions cut 3 bases from V and 8 bases from J, with 19 bases between. The CDR3 extends over 14 amino acids. CDR1 is GTSNPN and CDR2 is SVGIG in the germline V gene (reference sequence). The CDR3 DNA reads TGTGCCTGGAGGGGCCTGGCGGGCTCAAGCGGCTACACCTTC. Its protein is CAWRGLAGSSGYTF.

The chain is built from TRBV5-1 and TRBJ1-1; TRBD1 agrees at 11 bases. V trimming: 3 bases; J trimming: 0 bases; junction bases outside the gene matches: 7. CDR3 size: 17 residues. CDR1 is SGHRS, CDR2 YFSETQ, per germline. The CDR3 here is CASSSQGQGAVNTEAFF. The CDR3 DNA follows: TGCGCCAGCAGCTCACAAGGACAGGGGGCGGTGAACACTGAAGCTTTCTTT. The variable domain in full, completed from reference TRBV5-1 and TRBJ1-1, reads KAGVTQTPRYLIKTRGQQVTLSCSPISGHRSVSWYQQTPGQGLQFLFEYFSETQRNKGNFPGRFSGRQFSNSRSEMNVSTLELGDSALYLCASSSQGQGAVNTEAFFGQGTRLTVV.

The genes are TRBV27 and TRBJ1-1; 10 bases are shared with TRBD1. J lost 5 bases, V lost 5 bases, and 11 bases had no gene match. The CDR3 sequence is 16 residues long. Germline CDR1 is MNHEY and CDR2 is SMNVEV (reference sequence). This chain's CDR3 is CASSPRQGASRTEAFF. CDR3 DNA: TGTGCCAGCAGTCCTAGACAGGGGGCTAGTAGGACTGAAGCTTTCTTT.

The V and J genes are TRBV30 and TRBJ1-3, with D unclear. This CDR3 spans 14 amino acids. V was cut by 0 bases and J by 1 base, with 7 bases left in between. Germline V CDR1 and CDR2: GTSNPN, SVGIG (reference sequence). CDR3 amino acids: CAWSVERSGNTIYF. CDR3 bases: TGTGCCTGGAGTGTAGAACGGTCTGGAAACACCATATATTTT.

The genes are TRBV7-8 and TRBJ1-4, with 9 positions matching TRBD1. Germline-derived CDR1 and CDR2 are SGHVS and FQNEAQ. J was trimmed by 8 bases and V by 5 bases; bases with no gene match: 9. The CDR3 is made up of 15 amino acids. The chain's CDR3 is CASSQRTGVHEKLFF. For the CDR3, the DNA is TGTGCCAGCAGCCAGAGGACAGGGGTCCACGAAAAACTGTTTTTT.